This TCR beta chain was identified in a study of shared clonotypes between healthy human individuals. Study-wide results and caveats: Clonotype sharing among donors was thought likely to change with sequencing depth.

For unsorted samples, genomic DNA was extracted from around 86 million PBMCs. This was a deep-level run. Every unsorted PBMC PCR replicate was loaded with about 290 ng DNA, 25,000 to 30,000 T cell genomes. The data were produced by immunoSEQ multiplex PCR, yet TCRdb's version contains in-frame clones alone and is incomplete. The data show about half a million clones, roughly three quarters seen once. This clone was seen at least ten times. The target antigen is unknown. Different DNA sequences within this sample yield the same CDR3. The CDR3 loop spans 12 amino acids. The germline V gene has CDR1 SQVTM and CDR2 ANQGSEA.

Sequenced sample: PBMCs. V gene TRBV29-1 combines with J gene TRBJ2-5; D is possibly TRBD2 (6 bases). The J call is doubtful: the DNA matches TRBJ2-7 better. This TCR was recovered from a woman aged 40 to 50 in good health. Some clones in this sample may be carry-over from other donors' samples. The chain's CDR3 is CSARDGTYEQYF. DNA for the CDR3: TGCAGCGCGCGGGACGGAACCTACGAGCAGTACTTC.